The subject of this entry is one TCR beta chain. Its antigen is unknown. This sample was taken from a study of tumor-infiltrating lymphocytes in primary liver carcinoma. Regarding the study as a whole: Between tumor regions, pairs overlapped more than tumor-adjacent and tumor-blood pairs did.

The V gene's germline CDR1 is DFQATT and CDR2 SNEGSKA (reference sequence). This CDR3 has 13 amino acids. The V gene lost 8 bases and the J gene lost 5 bases, with 16 bases spanning the gap. The tissue used was unsorted bulk material of about 19-30 mg. RNA and DNA were co-extracted from it with the AllPrep DNA/RNA mini kit. Surgical resection was the treatment these patients received for primary liver carcinoma. Tumor samples each held over 75% viable tumor cells. Using a constant-region primer together with ProtoScript II reverse transcriptase, TCR beta cDNA was made from roughly 540 ng of total RNA. It was through three nested multiplex PCR rounds of slightly modified ARM-PCR that TCR beta libraries arose. Rounds one and two of PCR, each of 10 cycles, were primed with TRBV1-TRBV30 forward primers and a C-beta reverse primer. From the multiplex PCR reads, TCRdb called clonotypes with MiXCR, one entry per CDR3 protein. This table has around 80,000 distinct CDR3 sequences, around 70% appearing once.

The V gene is TRBV20-1, the J gene TRBJ2-4; D is possibly TRBD1 (6 bases). The TCR was taken from a man aged 35-49 years with primary liver carcinoma and hepatitis B virus infection. The sample was liver tumor tissue from sampling region 1. Stated subset: tumor region T1, superior pole. The CDR3 DNA reads as TGCAGTACCATGACGACAGGAGAAAACATTCAGTACTTC. This codes for CSTMTTGENIQYF.